The entry below gives a single TCR beta chain sequence along with its context. No antigen is known for it. This specimen comes from a study of blood T cells in healthy people across ages. The study, taken as a whole, reports: Changes seen in expanded clonotypes were possibly confounded by donor CMV status left unknown. TCR beta diversity per million T cells fell roughly linearly with age.

The ends lost 7 bases at V and 2 bases at J; junction bases unmatched: 21. This CDR3 has 22 amino acids. Germline lookup yields CDR1 MDHEN and CDR2 SYDVKM. For the second PCR, which ran for about 6 to 11 cycles, a sample-barcoded 5' primer and a J-beta primer mix were used. TCRdb independently ran MiXCR on the 5' RACE reads; one entry per CDR3 protein. The sample gives 650,000 to 1,000,000 distinct CDR3 sequences, about 46% of which show up once; approximately 18% is in the top ten. The sequence was collected from an elderly man in good health. Specimen: blood. V usage is TRBV28 and J usage is TRBJ2-1, with 15 bases that match TRBD2. CDR3 DNA sequence: TGTGCCAGCACCCTTTCGTTATATTCGGGGACTAGCGGGAGGTCGACCTACAATGAGCAGTTCTTC. It codes for CASTLSLYSGTSGRSTYNEQFF.